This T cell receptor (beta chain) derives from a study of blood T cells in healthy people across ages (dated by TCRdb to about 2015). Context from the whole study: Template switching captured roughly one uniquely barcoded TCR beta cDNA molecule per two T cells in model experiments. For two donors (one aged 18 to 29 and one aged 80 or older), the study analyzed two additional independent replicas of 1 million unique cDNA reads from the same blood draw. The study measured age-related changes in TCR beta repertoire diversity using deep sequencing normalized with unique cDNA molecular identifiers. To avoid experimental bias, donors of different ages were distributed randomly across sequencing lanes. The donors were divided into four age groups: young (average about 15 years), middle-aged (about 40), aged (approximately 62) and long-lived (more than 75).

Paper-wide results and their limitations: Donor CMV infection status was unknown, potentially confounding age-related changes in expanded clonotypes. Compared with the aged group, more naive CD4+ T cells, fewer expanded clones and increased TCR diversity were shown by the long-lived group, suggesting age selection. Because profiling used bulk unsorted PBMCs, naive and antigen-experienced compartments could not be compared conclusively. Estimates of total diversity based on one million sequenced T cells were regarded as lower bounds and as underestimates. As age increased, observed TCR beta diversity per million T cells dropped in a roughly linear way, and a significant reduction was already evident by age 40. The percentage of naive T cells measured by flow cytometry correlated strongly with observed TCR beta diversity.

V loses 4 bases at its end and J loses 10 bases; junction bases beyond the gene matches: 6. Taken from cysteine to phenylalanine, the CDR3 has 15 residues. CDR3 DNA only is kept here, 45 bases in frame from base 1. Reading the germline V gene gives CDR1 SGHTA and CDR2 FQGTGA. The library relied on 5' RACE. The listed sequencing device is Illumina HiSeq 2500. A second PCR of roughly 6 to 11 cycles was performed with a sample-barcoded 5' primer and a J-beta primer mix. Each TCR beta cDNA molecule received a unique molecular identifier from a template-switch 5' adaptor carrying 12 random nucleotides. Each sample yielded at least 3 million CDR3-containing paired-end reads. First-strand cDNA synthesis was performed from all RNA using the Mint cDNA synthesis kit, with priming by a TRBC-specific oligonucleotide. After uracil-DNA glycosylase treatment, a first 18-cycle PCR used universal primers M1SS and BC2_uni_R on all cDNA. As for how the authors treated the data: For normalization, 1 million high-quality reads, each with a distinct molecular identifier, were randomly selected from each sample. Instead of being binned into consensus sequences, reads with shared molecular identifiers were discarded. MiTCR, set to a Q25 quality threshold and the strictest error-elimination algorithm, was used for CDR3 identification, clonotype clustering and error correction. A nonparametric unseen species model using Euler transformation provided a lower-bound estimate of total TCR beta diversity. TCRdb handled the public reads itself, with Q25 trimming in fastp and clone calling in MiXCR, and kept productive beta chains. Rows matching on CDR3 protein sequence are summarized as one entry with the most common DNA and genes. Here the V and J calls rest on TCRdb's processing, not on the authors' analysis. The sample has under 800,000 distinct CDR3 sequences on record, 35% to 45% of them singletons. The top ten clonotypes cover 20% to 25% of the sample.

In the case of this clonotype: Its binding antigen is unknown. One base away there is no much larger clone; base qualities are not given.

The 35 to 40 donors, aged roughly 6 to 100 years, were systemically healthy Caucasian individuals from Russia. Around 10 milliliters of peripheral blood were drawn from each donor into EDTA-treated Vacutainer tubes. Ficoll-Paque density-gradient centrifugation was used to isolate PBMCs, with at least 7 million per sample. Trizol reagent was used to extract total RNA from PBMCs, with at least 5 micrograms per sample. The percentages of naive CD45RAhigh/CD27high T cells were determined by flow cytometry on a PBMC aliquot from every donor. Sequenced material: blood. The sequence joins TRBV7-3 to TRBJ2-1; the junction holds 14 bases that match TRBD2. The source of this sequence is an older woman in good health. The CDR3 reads CASSYGTSGREEQFF. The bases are TGTGCCAGCAGCTATGGGACTAGCGGGAGAGAGGAGCAGTTCTTC.